This section outlines one T cell receptor (beta chain) sequence together with its context. The donors, nominally healthy at sampling, likely had unrecorded immune exposures. PCR primers comprised 60 Vbeta and 13 Jbeta primers. Only in-frame clones appear in the TCRdb table, and some are missing; sequencing was by immunoSEQ multiplex PCR. The repertoire has approximately 170,000 clones, roughly 79% of them found once; the top ten carry less than 1.2%. The data were taken from a study of cytomegalovirus exposure and HLA in healthy donors. Overall study context: Inside one of the first data releases sat about 91 million unique TCRs taken from HLA-typed donors.

The junction had 9 bases not matched to a gene; V was cut back by 9 bases and J by 4 bases. Germline CDR1 is LNHDA and CDR2 is SQIVND (reference sequence). The CDR3 has 14 residues. Sequenced: PBMCs. This TCR was recovered from a woman aged 40 to 50 in good health and CMV-seronegative. The chain is built from TRBV19 and TRBJ1-2, with 9 bases identical to TRBD1. The CDR3 region has the DNA TGTGCCAGCTCCCCCGGGACAGGGAGCTATGGCTACACCTTC. This sequence encodes CASSPGTGSYGYTF.